Listed here are 6 T cell receptor beta chains from one sample, sequenced in a study of cytomegalovirus exposure and HLA in healthy donors. Vbeta (60) and Jbeta (13) primers were used in the PCR. Measured with immunoSEQ multiplex PCR; TCRdb has only the in-frame clones, and not every one. The sample lists around 190,000 clones, 9.5% occurring once. Sample: PBMCs. The source is a woman in her twenties or thirties in good health and CMV-seropositive.

The gene calls are TRBV30 and TRBJ2-5; 14 positions agree with TRBD2. The CDR3 runs to 16 residues. Unmatched junction bases numbered 4, after V lost 2 bases and J lost 2 bases. CDR1 and CDR2 from the germline V gene are GTSNPN and SVGIG (reference sequence). CDR3 protein: CAWSSGTSGSQETQYF. The CDR3 DNA follows: TGTGCCTGGAGTTCAGGGACTAGCGGGAGTCAAGAGACCCAGTACTTC.

This clone came up a few times. This chain connects TRBV29-1 to TRBJ2-7; 12 bases map to TRBD1. There are 16 residues in the CDR3. After removal of 4 bases from V and 4 bases from J, the junction contained 11 bases not matched to a gene. Germline V gene lookup returns CDR1 SQVTM and CDR2 ANQGSEA. Here the CDR3 reads CSVAIGTGGEGYEQYF. CDR3 nucleotide sequence: TGCAGCGTTGCGATAGGGACAGGGGGCGAAGGATACGAGCAGTACTTC.

This clone has only a few counts. The J gene is TRBJ2-7, the V gene TRBV5-1; 9 positions match TRBD1. CDR3 length: 18 amino acids. Looked up from germline, CDR1 is SGHRS and CDR2 is YFSETQ. With V trimmed by 2 bases and J by 1 base, 13 bases remained unmatched. The CDR3 nucleotides read TGCGCCAGCAGCTTTGAAACGGGACAGGGTTCAAGGTCCTACGAGCAGTACTTC. It is translated as CASSFETGQGSRSYEQYF.

This clone was seen only a few times. The V gene is TRBV27, the J gene TRBJ2-1; TRBD2 agrees at 15 bases. Germline CDR1 MNHEY, CDR2 SMNVEV (reference sequence). Trimming removed 2 bases from V and 7 bases from J; junction bases left unmatched: 12. This CDR3 has 19 amino acids. Written as DNA, the CDR3 is TGTGCCAGCAGTTTAACTGGACTAGCGGGAGGGCCGGGGGGGAATGAGCAGTTCTTC. Protein sequence: CASSLTGLAGGPGGNEQFF.

The rearrangement joins TRBV15 to TRBJ2-1; D gene uncertain. The V gene lost 3 bases and the J gene lost 11 bases, with 14 bases spanning the gap. CDR3 length equals 13 residues. The germline V gene has CDR1 LNHNV and CDR2 YYDKDF (reference sequence). CDR3 DNA: TGTGCCACCAGCAGGTTAGCCGCTACTAAGCAGTTCTTC. Translating gives CATSRLAATKQFF.

V and J are TRBV6-6 and TRBJ2-7; 9 bases agree with TRBD1. V shed 5 bases and J 1 base; nucleotides not matched to a gene: 6. The CDR3 runs to 15 residues. Germline V gives CDR1 MNHNY, CDR2 SVGAGI (reference sequence). The CDR3 is CASSTTGGSSYEQYF. As DNA, the CDR3 is TGTGCCAGCAGTACGACAGGGGGTTCTTCCTACGAGCAGTACTTC.